These 27 T cell receptor beta chains share one sample of origin, sequenced in a study of T cell responses to AZD1222 COVID-19 vaccine. Produced via immunoSEQ multiplex PCR; TCRdb's table is partial and in-frame only. The repertoire has about 79,000 clones, 70% to 90% of them found once; the top ten carry approximately 22%. The source was peripheral blood, collected on day 0 of AZD1222 vaccination. The receptors were sampled from an adult in good health.

The rearrangement joins TRBV3-1 (or the pseudogene TRBV3-2) to TRBJ2-2; unclear D gene. Germline-derived CDR1 and CDR2 are LGHDT and YNNKEL (reference sequence). V lost 0 bases and J 6 bases, leaving 11 bases between the germline ends. The CDR3 contains 15 residues. The CDR3 sequence is CASSQDAIRSGELFF. The CDR3 DNA is TGTGCCAGCAGCCAAGATGCGATACGGTCCGGGGAGCTGTTTTTT.

A word on this clone: Other DNA sequences in this specimen translate into the identical CDR3. This sequence joins TRBV5-1 and TRBJ1-3; 7 bases fit TRBD1. Germline trimming cut 0 bases from V and 3 bases from J; bases unmatched to any gene: 0. This CDR3 has 14 amino acids. The germline gives CDR1 SGHRS, CDR2 YFSETQ. The CDR3 region has the DNA TGCGCCAGCAGCTTGGGGGACAGTGGAAACACCATATATTTT. Protein sequence: CASSLGDSGNTIYF.

The chain employs TRBV20-1 and TRBJ2-5; D unclear. CDR3 length equals 11 residues. CDR1 is DFQATT and CDR2 is SNEGSKA in the germline V gene (reference sequence). V was clipped by 7 bases and J by 1 base, with 7 bases between them. The CDR3 DNA follows: TGCAGTGAATGGATCCAAGAGACCCAGTACTTC. This codes for CSEWIQETQYF.

This clone was counted between two and nine times. This chain connects TRBV11-2 to TRBJ1-3; 9 nucleotides match TRBD1. The CDR3 loop spans 15 amino acids. Trimming took 5 bases from V and 2 from J; bases not matched to a gene: 4. CDR1 SGHAT and CDR2 FQNNGV come from the germline V gene. In DNA, the CDR3 is TGTGCCAGCAGCCGCACAGGGGGCGCTGGAAACACCATATATTTT. It yields the protein CASSRTGGAGNTIYF.

J is TRBJ1-5 and V is TRBV28; D remains ambiguous. The length of the CDR3 is 16 residues. The V end was cut by 5 bases, the J end by 0 bases, with 14 bases between. In germline, CDR1 is MDHEN, CDR2 SYDVKM. The CDR3: CASSTYQDYSNQPQHF. CDR3 nucleotide sequence: TGTGCCAGCAGTACATACCAGGACTATAGCAATCAGCCCCAGCATTTT.

The chain links TRBV18 to TRBJ2-3; maybe TRBD1 (6 bases). The CDR3 has 15 residues. V gave up 3 bases and J gave up 3 bases, with 13 bases separating them. The germline V gene encodes CDR1 KGHSH and CDR2 LQKENI. Written as DNA, the CDR3 is TGTGCCAGCTCACCGAACCAAGGACAGACAGATACGCAGTATTTT. It encodes CASSPNQGQTDTQYF.

This rearrangement joins TRBV7-2 to TRBJ1-2; no reliable D call. V lost 4 bases and J 3 bases, leaving 15 bases between the germline ends. The CDR3 loop spans 15 amino acids. Looked up from germline, CDR1 is SGHTA and CDR2 is FQGNSA. The CDR3 spells CASSSSELKDYGYTF. CDR3 DNA sequence: TGTGCCAGCAGCTCTTCAGAGCTTAAAGACTATGGCTACACCTTC.

This clone was counted a few times. The J gene is TRBJ2-7, the V gene TRBV3-1 (or the pseudogene TRBV3-2), with D perhaps matching TRBD1 (6 bases). The V end lost 4 bases, the J end lost 5 bases, and 12 bases lay between the germline ends. The CDR3 contains 13 residues. Germline V gene lookup returns CDR1 LGHDT and CDR2 YNNKEL (reference sequence). The CDR3 loop is CASSPDSNHEQYF. The CDR3 coding sequence is TGTGCCAGCAGCCCGGACAGTAACCACGAGCAGTACTTC.

The chain joins TRBV7-9 to TRBJ1-5; TRBD1 agrees at 10 bases. From germline, CDR1 is SEHNR and CDR2 FQNEAQ (reference sequence). Germline trimming cut 3 bases from V and 5 bases from J; bases unmatched to any gene: 1. The CDR3 spans 14 residues. The CDR3 protein is CASSLTGGHQPQHF. The DNA of the CDR3 is TGTGCCAGCAGCTTGACAGGGGGCCATCAGCCCCAGCATTTT.

This clone was found a few times. V is TRBV18 and J is TRBJ2-7; D may be TRBD1 (5 bases). Trimming took off 3 bases at V and 5 bases at J, with 17 bases between the two ends. Germline V gives CDR1 KGHSH, CDR2 LQKENI. The CDR3 has 15 amino acids. The CDR3 coding sequence is TGTGCCAGCTCACCGCAAGACAGAGGACGCCACGAGCAGTACTTC. Translated, it gives CASSPQDRGRHEQYF.

This clone was seen a single time. The gene calls are TRBV3-1 (or the pseudogene TRBV3-2) and TRBJ2-1; 7 bases align to TRBD1. CDR3 size: 15 residues. Germline values: CDR1 LGHDT, CDR2 YNNKEL (reference sequence). V lost 1 base to trimming and J lost 5 bases; unmatched junction nucleotides: 5. The CDR3 is CASSQGQGSNNEQFF. The DNA for the CDR3 is TGTGCCAGCAGCCAAGGACAGGGAAGTAACAATGAGCAGTTCTTC.

The chain recombines TRBV6-5 with TRBJ1-2; 7 bases align to TRBD1. Germline assignment: CDR1 MNHEY and CDR2 SVGAGI. The CDR3 loop spans 13 amino acids. V was pared by 6 bases and J by 4 bases, with 5 bases of the junction left unmatched. The CDR3 loop reads CASREGAGYGYTF. CDR3 coding DNA: TGTGCCAGCAGAGAGGGGGCCGGCTATGGCTACACCTTC.

This clone was seen only a few times. The chain recombines TRBV20-1 with TRBJ2-7; a weak D match, TRBD1 (6 bases). CDR1 is DFQATT and CDR2 is SNEGSKA in the germline V gene (reference sequence). CDR3 length: 14 amino acids. The V gene lost 3 bases and the J gene lost 3 bases, with 15 bases spanning the gap. CDR3 region: CSASNRDKRYEQYF. In nucleotides, the CDR3 is TGCAGTGCTAGTAACCGGGACAAACGCTACGAGCAGTACTTC.

The rearrangement uses TRBV18 and TRBJ2-7; 7 positions match TRBD2. Germline CDR1 and CDR2: KGHSH and LQKENI. The J segment lost 6 bases and the V segment lost 4 bases, leaving 15 bases of the junction unmatched. The CDR3 is 16 residues long. The CDR3 protein is CASSLQIQRESTEQYF. The DNA for the CDR3 is TGTGCCAGCTCACTTCAAATCCAGCGGGAATCGACCGAGCAGTACTTC.

The genes are TRBV18 and TRBJ2-7; 7 bases agree with TRBD2. Germline values: CDR1 KGHSH, CDR2 LQKENI. This CDR3 spans 13 amino acids. The V gene end was trimmed by 3 bases and the J gene end by 7 bases; junction bases not matched to a gene: 6. The CDR3 is CASSPRWGGEQYF. The CDR3 bases are TGTGCCAGCTCACCGCGCTGGGGGGGGGAGCAGTACTTC.

The chain combines TRBV12-3 or TRBV12-4 with TRBJ2-7; D unresolved. The CDR3 contains 13 residues. V lost 3 bases, J lost 0 bases, and 6 bases lay in between. The CDR3 DNA reads TGTGCCAGCAGTTTCCTGAGCTCCTACGAGCAGTACTTC. This translates into CASSFLSSYEQYF.

The chain recombines TRBV5-1 with TRBJ1-1; TRBD1 is a possible D gene (5 bases). Trimming removed 4 bases at V and 4 bases at J, with 11 bases between. Germline V CDR1 and CDR2: SGHRS, YFSETQ. There are 13 residues in the CDR3. CDR3 coding DNA: TGCGCCAGCAGCAGGGGACCGTCCACTGAAGCTTTCTTT. This sequence encodes CASSRGPSTEAFF.

The chain recombines TRBV20-1 with TRBJ1-2; D unresolved. Trimming cost V 4 bases and J 0 bases, with 3 bases left between them. The CDR3 has 11 amino acids. Germline lookup yields CDR1 DFQATT and CDR2 SNEGSKA (reference sequence). The CDR3 here is CSAIANYGYTF. The CDR3 bases are TGCAGTGCTATTGCTAACTATGGCTACACCTTC.

This chain connects TRBV4-1 to TRBJ1-6; 7 bases are shared with TRBD1. Per germline, CDR1 MGHRA and CDR2 YSYEKL. Losses at the gene ends were 3 bases for V and 5 bases for J; bases not matched to a gene: 4. This CDR3 spans 15 amino acids. Here the CDR3 DNA reads TGCGCCAGCAGCCAGAGACAGGGAAATAATTCACCCCTCCACTTT. Translated: CASSQRQGNNSPLHF.

This clone was picked up a small number of times. The chain employs TRBV7-8 and TRBJ1-1; possibly TRBD1 for D (5 bases). In germline, CDR1 is SGHVS, CDR2 FQNEAQ. The ends were cut back, 0 bases at V and 1 base at J, with 15 bases in the middle. The CDR3 covers 17 residues. In DNA, the CDR3 is TGTGCCAGCAGCTTAGCGGCGGGACCTCTCCCGAACACTGAAGCTTTCTTT. Its protein product is CASSLAAGPLPNTEAFF.

The chain has TRBV2 and TRBJ1-6; 7 bases are a match to TRBD1. Germline V lookup: CDR1 SNHLY, CDR2 FYNNEI. Germline trimming cut 6 bases from V and 9 bases from J; bases unmatched to any gene: 8. The CDR3 has 14 residues. CDR3 sequence (DNA): TGTGCCAGCAGCCGACAGGGAAGGGGTTCACCCCTCCACTTT. Its protein is CASSRQGRGSPLHF. The full variable domain, with the rest looked up from reference TRBV2 and TRBJ1-6, is EPEVTQTPSHQVTQMGQEVILRCVPISNHLYFYWYRQILGQKVEFLVSFYNNEISEKSEIFDDQFSVERPDGSNFTLKIRSTKLEDSAMYFCASSRQGRGSPLHFGNGTRLTVT.

Only one count was recorded for this clone. The genes are TRBV5-1 and TRBJ1-5; 9 bases are shared with TRBD1. Germline assignment: CDR1 SGHRS and CDR2 YFSETQ. Trimming removed 4 bases from V and 8 bases from J; junction bases left unmatched: 4. This CDR3 comprises 13 residues. The CDR3 is CASSGTGREPQHF. Written as DNA, the CDR3 is TGCGCCAGCAGCGGGACAGGGCGCGAGCCCCAGCATTTT. Using reference TRBV5-1 and TRBJ1-5 for the parts outside the CDR3, the full variable domain is KAGVTQTPRYLIKTRGQQVTLSCSPISGHRSVSWYQQTPGQGLQFLFEYFSETQRNKGNFPGRFSGRQFSNSRSEMNVSTLELGDSALYLCASSGTGREPQHFGDGTRLSIL.

This clone has a single count. The genes are TRBV20-1 and TRBJ2-5; D is ambiguous. The CDR3 extends over 14 amino acids. V gave up 3 bases and J gave up 4 bases, with 15 bases separating them. Germline lookup yields CDR1 DFQATT and CDR2 SNEGSKA (reference sequence). The CDR3 loop is CSASSARIGETQYF. CDR3 nucleotide sequence: TGCAGTGCTAGTTCGGCCCGAATCGGAGAGACCCAGTACTTC.

J is TRBJ1-2 and V is TRBV18, with unresolved D. The CDR3 covers 13 residues. V lost 6 bases to trimming and J lost 8 bases, with 16 bases between them. CDR1 is KGHSH and CDR2 is LQKENI in the germline V gene. CDR3 amino acids: CASSPSLTPGYTF. DNA of the CDR3: TGTGCCAGCTCTCCTTCCCTGACCCCAGGCTACACCTTC. Variable domain in full (rest from reference TRBV18 and TRBJ1-2): NAGVMQNPRHLVRRRGQEARLRCSPMKGHSHVYWYRQLPEEGLKFMVYLQKENIIDESGMPKERFSAEFPKEGPSILRIQQVVRGDSAAYFCASSPSLTPGYTFGSGTRLTVV.

The V and J genes are TRBV3-1 (or the pseudogene TRBV3-2) and TRBJ2-5; 7 positions match TRBD2. Trimming cost V 2 bases and J 1 base; bases outside gene matches: 1. The CDR3 is 14 residues long. Per germline, CDR1 LGHDT and CDR2 YNNKEL (reference sequence). The CDR3 nucleotides read TGTGCCAGCAGCCAAAGGACTAGCCAAGAGACCCAGTACTTC. Residues: CASSQRTSQETQYF.

V gene TRBV7-2 combines with J gene TRBJ1-2; no clear D gene. V was shortened by 2 bases and J by 4 bases, with 14 bases between the two germline ends. The CDR3 sequence is 15 residues long. Germline CDR1 and CDR2: SGHTA and FQGNSA. The CDR3 loop reads CASSLSLGPRYGYTF. CDR3 in DNA: TGTGCCAGCAGCTTATCGCTAGGGCCTCGCTATGGCTACACCTTC.

The chain combines TRBV5-5 with TRBJ1-2; unclear D gene. V shed 4 bases and J shed 4 bases, with 14 bases lying between them. CDR3 size: 14 residues. Germline V gene data show CDR1 as SGHKS and CDR2 as YYEKEE (reference sequence). The CDR3 sequence: CASSTPDGIYGYTF. CDR3 coding DNA: TGTGCCAGCAGCACCCCGGACGGCATCTATGGCTACACCTTC.